Below are 4 T cell receptor beta chains sequenced from a single sample in a study of blood T cells in healthy people across ages. Next came a second PCR, run for about 6 to 11 cycles, which used a sample-barcoded 5' primer along with a J-beta primer mix. TCRdb re-called the 5' RACE reads through MiXCR, storing one row per CDR3 protein. This sample has about 1.5 million distinct CDR3 sequences, with around 39% found just once. The sequenced sample was blood. The receptors were gathered from a woman between 18 and 30 years old in good health.

This sequence joins TRBV5-6 and TRBJ1-2; TRBD1 agrees at 7 bases. This CDR3 region has 13 residues. CDR1 is SGHDT and CDR2 is YYEEEE in the germline V gene. The ends lost 6 bases at V and 8 bases at J; junction bases unmatched: 10. CDR3 nucleotides: TGTGCCAGCAAACTAGGGACAGCGCTGGGCTACACCTTC. Encoded protein: CASKLGTALGYTF.

This clonotype showed up just a few times. This CDR3 is CASRPGTLEDTQYF. The CDR3, as DNA: TGTGCCAGCAGACCGGGGACTCTTGAGGATACGCAGTATTTT. This chain links TRBV12-3 or TRBV12-4 with TRBJ2-3, with D perhaps matching TRBD2 (6 bases). The CDR3 runs to 14 residues. Trimming removed 6 bases from V and 6 bases from J, with 16 bases in between.

V usage is TRBV6-6 and J usage is TRBJ2-7; D is unresolved. CDR1 MNHNY and CDR2 SVGAGI come from the germline V gene (reference sequence). The CDR3 length is 13 residues. V lost 6 bases to trimming and J lost 4 bases, with 13 bases between them. The CDR3 DNA reads TGTGCCAGCAGCAAGACGGACCATTACGAGCAGTACTTC. It is translated as CASSKTDHYEQYF.

The chain couples TRBV7-2 to TRBJ2-1, with a tentative D call TRBD1 (5 bases). The CDR3 is 15 residues long. Germline V gene sequence: CDR1 SGHTA, CDR2 FQGNSA. V was clipped by 4 bases and J by 5 bases, with 15 bases between them. CDR3 in amino acids: CASSSQVALDNEQFF. The CDR3 DNA is TGTGCCAGCAGCTCACAGGTTGCTTTGGACAATGAGCAGTTCTTC.